The 22 T cell receptor beta chains presented below share a single source sample, sequenced in a study of T-cell memory formation after mild COVID-19. From the 5' RACE reads, TCRdb called clonotypes with MiXCR, one entry per CDR3 protein. The repertoire has about 420,000 distinct CDR3 sequences, 20% to 25% of them found once; the top ten carry roughly 14%. The specimen was PBMCs or a T cell subset sorted from them (not recorded which). The receptors originated from an adult woman who had mild COVID-19 (a few samples of this study predate the infection). Cell type and time point are not known.

The chain combines TRBV7-2 with TRBJ2-7; TRBD1 agrees at 9 bases. The trim removed 1 base at V and 5 bases at J, leaving 6 bases unmatched. The germline gives CDR1 SGHTA, CDR2 FQGNSA. The CDR3 totals 15 residues. CDR3 DNA: TGTGCCAGCAGCTTAGTTGGGGACAGGGCAGACGAGCAGTACTTC. Translated, it gives CASSLVGDRADEQYF.

This clonotype was counted only a few times. The DNA of the CDR3 is TGCGCCAGCAGCTTACCCGGACAGGGGGCGAATGGCTACACCTTC. It is translated as CASSLPGQGANGYTF. The rearrangement joins TRBV5-1 to TRBJ1-2, with 11 bases fitting TRBD1. Germline CDR1 and CDR2: SGHRS and YFSETQ. This CDR3 contains 15 residues. Trimming cost V 2 bases and J 6 bases; bases outside gene matches: 6.

This clonotype was counted between two and nine times. This chain connects TRBV12-3 or TRBV12-4 to TRBJ2-1, with unresolved D. This CDR3 region has 13 residues. Between the trimmed V and J ends, which lost 2 bases and 5 bases, there was a span of 7 bases. The CDR3 bases are TGTGCCAGCAGTTTACACCCGGACAATGAGCAGTTCTTC. This sequence encodes CASSLHPDNEQFF.

This clonotype showed up many times. The gene calls are TRBV5-1 and TRBJ2-2; possible D gene TRBD2, 5 bases. V lost 3 bases and J 9 bases, leaving 12 bases between the germline ends. The germline CDR1 and CDR2 sequences are SGHRS and YFSETQ. This CDR3 is 13 amino acids long. CDR3 DNA: TGCGCCAGCAGCTACAACGCGGGCAGGGAGCTGTTTTTT. This gives the protein CASSYNAGRELFF.

The chain employs TRBV29-1 and TRBJ1-1; TRBD1 agrees at 7 bases. The germline CDR1 and CDR2 sequences are SQVTM and ANQGSEA. There are 15 residues in the CDR3. With V trimmed by 6 bases and J by 2 bases, 12 bases remained unmatched. The CDR3 DNA follows: TGCAGCGTCCCCGAGCTGACAGGGCTAAACACTGAAGCTTTCTTT. Translation gives CSVPELTGLNTEAFF.

This chain connects TRBV6-5 to TRBJ1-1; D is possibly TRBD1 (5 bases). The CDR3 has 13 amino acids. Germline loops: CDR1 MNHEY, CDR2 SVGAGI. V lost 4 bases and J 5 bases, leaving 11 bases between the germline ends. The CDR3 bases are TGTGCCAGCAGTTCCCGCGGGGCAACTGAAGCTTTCTTT. Translation: CASSSRGATEAFF.

This clonotype was recorded once. The V gene is TRBV7-9, the J gene TRBJ2-7; tentative D call: TRBD1 (6 bases). The germline V gene encodes CDR1 SEHNR and CDR2 FQNEAQ (reference sequence). V lost 5 bases and J 2 bases, leaving 13 bases between the germline ends. The length of the CDR3 is 14 residues. This CDR3 reads CASSPPGTTYEQYF. The CDR3 DNA reads as TGTGCCAGCAGCCCCCCGGGGACAACCTACGAGCAGTACTTC. The whole variable domain, remainder taken from reference TRBV7-9 and TRBJ2-7, is DTGVSQNPRHKITKRGQNVTFRCDPISEHNRLYWYRQTLGQGPEFLTYFQNEAQLEKSRLLSDRFSAERPKGSFSTLEIQRTEQGDSAMYLCASSPPGTTYEQYFGPGTRLTVT.

This sequence joins TRBV3-1 and TRBJ1-1; no clear D. Germline lookup yields CDR1 LGHDT and CDR2 YNNKEL (reference sequence). The CDR3 covers 11 residues. Trimming took off 7 bases at V and 5 bases at J, with 8 bases between the two ends. In DNA, the CDR3 is TGTGCCAGCAAGGGAGGAACTGAAGCTTTCTTT. Amino acids: CASKGGTEAFF.

This clonotype has just a few counts. The chain has TRBV2 and TRBJ2-7, with TRBD2 matching over 12 bases. Germline trimming cut 6 bases from V and 0 bases from J; bases unmatched to any gene: 6. The CDR3 totals 16 residues. Germline values: CDR1 SNHLY, CDR2 FYNNEI. As DNA, the CDR3 is TGTGCCAGCAGGACTCCGACTAGCGGGAGCTCCTACGAGCAGTACTTC. Its protein is CASRTPTSGSSYEQYF.

CDR3: CASSSERGSSYNEQFF. CDR3 sequence (DNA): TGTGCCAGCAGCTCTGAGCGGGGAAGCTCCTACAATGAGCAGTTCTTC. The chain carries TRBV7-8 and TRBJ2-1; 7 bases match TRBD2. The CDR3 loop spans 16 amino acids. CDR1 is SGHVS and CDR2 is FQNEAQ in the germline V gene. V shed 4 bases and J 0 bases; nucleotides not matched to a gene: 6.

This clonotype has a handful of counts. The chain uses TRBV27 and TRBJ2-1, with D uncertain. V lost 3 bases and J lost 12, with 9 bases in between. The CDR3 runs to 11 residues. Germline lookup yields CDR1 MNHEY and CDR2 SMNVEV (reference sequence). The DNA of the CDR3 is TGTGCCAGCAGTTTCTGGGGTGGGCAGTTCTTC. Residues: CASSFWGGQFF.

The chain is built from TRBV6-5 and TRBJ2-5; D is perhaps TRBD2 (6 bases). The V end lost 2 bases, the J end lost 5 bases, and 12 bases lay between the germline ends. This CDR3 has 14 amino acids. Germline CDR1 MNHEY, CDR2 SVGAGI. Here the CDR3 reads CASSYVGRWETQYF. Written as DNA, the CDR3 is TGTGCCAGCAGTTACGTGGGGAGGTGGGAGACCCAGTACTTC.

The chain is built from TRBV7-6 and TRBJ2-3; D gene ambiguous. Between the trimmed V and J ends, which lost 1 base and 6 bases, there was a span of 11 bases. CDR1 SGHVS and CDR2 FNYEAQ come from the germline V gene. The CDR3 is 14 amino acids. The CDR3 coding sequence is TGTGCCAGCAGCTTAGGAGGACGGTGGGATACGCAGTATTTT. Amino acid sequence: CASSLGGRWDTQYF.

This clonotype has just a few counts. This chain connects TRBV5-5 to TRBJ1-6; possibly TRBD1 for D (6 bases). Germline loops: CDR1 SGHKS, CDR2 YYEKEE (reference sequence). The CDR3 sequence is 20 residues long. The V end was cut by 1 base, the J end by 0 bases, with 20 bases between. The CDR3 reads CASSLWGRSAWSSYNSPLHF. The CDR3, as DNA: TGTGCCAGCAGCTTGTGGGGGCGATCTGCTTGGAGCTCCTATAATTCACCCCTCCACTTT.

The rearrangement joins TRBV7-8 to TRBJ2-4, with D possibly TRBD1 on 6 matching bases. The CDR3 extends over 14 amino acids. Trimming removed 6 bases from V and 9 bases from J, with 18 bases in between. Germline V gene data show CDR1 as SGHVS and CDR2 as FQNEAQ. CDR3 protein: CASRQTGYDTIQYF. CDR3 bases: TGTGCCAGCAGGCAAACAGGGTACGACACCATTCAGTACTTC.

The sample holds a few counts of this clonotype. The chain couples TRBV5-1 to TRBJ2-3; 11 bases are a match to TRBD2. The CDR3 covers 14 residues. Germline lookup yields CDR1 SGHRS and CDR2 YFSETQ. The J segment lost 0 bases and the V segment lost 9 bases, leaving 3 bases of the junction unmatched. This CDR3 reads CATTSGGSTDTQYF. Here the CDR3 DNA reads TGCGCCACCACTAGCGGGGGTAGCACAGATACGCAGTATTTT.

The V call is TRBV20-1, the J call TRBJ2-2; TRBD2 might be the D (6 bases). The germline V gene has CDR1 DFQATT and CDR2 SNEGSKA (reference sequence). This CDR3 region has 14 residues. V was trimmed by 3 bases and J by 6 bases, leaving 14 bases between them. CDR3 coding DNA: TGCAGTGCTAGGCACGGGGGAGCGGCCGGGGAGCTGTTTTTT. This sequence encodes CSARHGGAAGELFF.

The chain couples TRBV6-5 to TRBJ1-6; D unclear. The CDR3 contains 16 residues. CDR1 is MNHEY and CDR2 is SVGAGI in the germline V gene. V lost 6 bases and J lost 9, with 21 bases in between. DNA of the CDR3: TGTGCCAGCAGACCGACTTTCGCTCAGACAAGTTCACCCCTCCACTTT. It yields the protein CASRPTFAQTSSPLHF.

Only a few counts were recorded for this clonotype. The chain recombines TRBV29-1 with TRBJ2-6; D not certain. CDR1 is SQVTM, CDR2 ANQGSEA, per germline. This CDR3 region has 13 residues. With 8 bases removed from V and 1 base from J, the gap between germline ends came to 9 bases. The CDR3 loop reads CSFQGSGANVLTF. The DNA for the CDR3 is TGCAGCTTTCAAGGTTCTGGGGCCAACGTCCTGACTTTC.

This clonotype was observed many times. CDR3 nucleotide sequence: TGTGCCAGCAGCCAAGCCCTTGTCGGGGAGCTGTTTTTT. It encodes CASSQALVGELFF. This chain uses TRBV3-1 with TRBJ2-2; unclear D gene. From germline, CDR1 is LGHDT and CDR2 YNNKEL (reference sequence). The CDR3 consists of 13 residues. V was cut by 1 base and J by 7 bases, with 7 bases left in between.

This chain joins TRBV7-2 and TRBJ2-3; 14 positions agree with TRBD2. The junction had 12 bases not matched to a gene; V was cut back by 5 bases and J by 5 bases. This CDR3 is 18 amino acids long. Germline V gives CDR1 SGHTA, CDR2 FQGNSA. The CDR3 here is CASSLSPGTSGRIDTQYF. The CDR3 region has the DNA TGTGCCAGCAGCCTCTCCCCCGGGACTAGCGGGAGAATAGATACGCAGTATTTT.

V is TRBV7-9 and J is TRBJ2-1, with no clear D. This CDR3 is built from 16 residues. The V gene lost 1 base and the J gene lost 7 bases, with 17 bases spanning the gap. CDR1 SEHNR and CDR2 FQNEAQ come from the germline V gene (reference sequence). The chain's CDR3 is CASSLGRGGFTNEQFF. CDR3 in DNA: TGTGCCAGCAGCTTAGGGAGAGGTGGCTTTACAAATGAGCAGTTCTTC.